This T cell receptor (beta chain) was found in a study of identical twins. This clonotype was seen a handful of times. The CDR3 consists of 15 residues. Trimming stripped 1 base from V and 9 bases from J, with 14 bases between. Germline CDR1 reads SGHKS; CDR2 reads YYEKEE (reference sequence). TCRdb re-called the 5' RACE reads through MiXCR, storing one row per CDR3 protein. The sample consists of fewer than 900,000 distinct CDR3 sequences, about 20% of them appearing once. This sample also belongs to another study, concerning T cells expressing NK-cell markers. From that report: TCR beta repertoires came from sorted CD3+CD56+NKG2C+, CD3+CD56+NKG2C- and CD3+CD56-NKG2C+ T cells. The same clonotypes also predominated in the CD3+CD56-NKG2C+ fraction of a handful of donors.

Specimen: PBMCs. V and J are TRBV5-5 and TRBJ1-6; no clear D gene. The source is a woman between 18 and 30 years old in good health. The CDR3 is CASSLILMKGSPLHF. CDR3 nucleotide sequence: TGTGCCAGCAGCTTGATTCTAATGAAGGGTTCACCCCTCCACTTT.